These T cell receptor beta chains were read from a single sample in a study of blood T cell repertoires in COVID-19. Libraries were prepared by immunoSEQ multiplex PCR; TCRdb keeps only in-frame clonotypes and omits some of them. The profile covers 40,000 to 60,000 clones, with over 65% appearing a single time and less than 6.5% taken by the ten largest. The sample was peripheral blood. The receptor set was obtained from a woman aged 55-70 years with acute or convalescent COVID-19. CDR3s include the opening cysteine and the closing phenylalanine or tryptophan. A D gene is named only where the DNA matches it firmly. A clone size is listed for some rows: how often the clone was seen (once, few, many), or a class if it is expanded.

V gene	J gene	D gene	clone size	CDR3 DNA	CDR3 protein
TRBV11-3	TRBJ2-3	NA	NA	TGTGCCAGCAGCTTTCACACAGATACGCAGTATTTT	CASSFHTDTQYF
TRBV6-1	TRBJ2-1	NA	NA	TGTGCCAGCACGATCCGGGACTGGATCTACAATGAGCAGTTCTTC	CASTIRDWIYNEQFF
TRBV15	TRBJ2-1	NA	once	TGTGCCACCAGCAGAGAAGCAGGTTTTCCGTACAATGAGCAGTTCTTC	CATSREAGFPYNEQFF
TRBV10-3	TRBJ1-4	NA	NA	TGTGCCATCAGTCCTCCACAGAGCTTTTATGAAAAACTGTTTTTT	CAISPPQSFYEKLFF
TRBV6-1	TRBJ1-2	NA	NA	TGTGCCAGCAGTTCCTCCCGGGGTACCTATGGCTACACCTTC	CASSSSRGTYGYTF
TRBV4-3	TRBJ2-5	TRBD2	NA	TGCGCCAGCAGCCAAGATATGGGGGGGGGAGTTGGAGAGACCCAGTACTTC	CASSQDMGGGVGETQYF
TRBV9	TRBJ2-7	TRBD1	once	TGTGCCAGCAGCGTAGGGGGACAGATACTCGACGAGCAGTACTTC	CASSVGGQILDEQYF
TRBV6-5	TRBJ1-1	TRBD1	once	TGTGCCAGCCGTCCCGGGACAGGGAACACTGAAGCTTTCTTT	CASRPGTGNTEAFF
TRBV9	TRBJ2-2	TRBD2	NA	TGTGCCAGCAGCGAAGGGGGACTAGCTACAAACACCGGGGAGCTGTTTTTT	CASSEGGLATNTGELFF
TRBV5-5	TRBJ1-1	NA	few	TGTGCCAGCAGCCCCCTAGTCGGGAGGGAGTTGAGGAACACTGAAGCTTTCTTT	CASSPLVGRELRNTEAFF
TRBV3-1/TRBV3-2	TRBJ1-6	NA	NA	TGTGCCAGCAGCCGGGGGCCTAATTCACCCCTCCACTTT	CASSRGPNSPLHF
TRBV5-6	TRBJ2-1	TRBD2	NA	TGTGCCAGCAGCTTGGATGCGGCGGGAGGAACCTCCTACAATGAGCAGTTCTTC	CASSLDAAGGTSYNEQFF
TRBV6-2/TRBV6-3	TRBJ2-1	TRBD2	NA	TGTGCCAGCAGTCCGGCGGCTAGCGGGAGACACAATGAGCAGTTCTTC	CASSPAASGRHNEQFF
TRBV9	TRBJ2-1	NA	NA	TGTGCCAGCAGCGTGGGCCAATACAATGAGCAGTTCTTC	CASSVGQYNEQFF
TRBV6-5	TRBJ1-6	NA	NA	TGTGCCAGCAAGGTGACAAGGAATTCACCCCTCCACTTT	CASKVTRNSPLHF
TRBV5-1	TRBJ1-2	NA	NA	TGCGCCAGCAGCTTGGACCCAGGGACTGCCTATGGCTACACCTTC	CASSLDPGTAYGYTF
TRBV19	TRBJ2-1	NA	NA	TGTGCCAGTAGTATAAGGAGGACCTACAATGAGCAGTTCTTC	CASSIRRTYNEQFF
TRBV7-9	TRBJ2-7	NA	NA	TGTGCCAGCAGCTTAAGGGCAGGAGGGTCCTACGAGCAGTACTTC	CASSLRAGGSYEQYF
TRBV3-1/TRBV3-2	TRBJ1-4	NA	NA	TGTGCCAGCAGTCTCCAGGGCCTGCATGAAAAACTGTTTTTT	CASSLQGLHEKLFF
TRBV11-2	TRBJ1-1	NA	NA	TGTGCCAGCAGCTTAGGAGAGAACACTGAAGCTTTCTTT	CASSLGENTEAFF
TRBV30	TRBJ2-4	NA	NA	TGTGCCTTGGAACAGCGGGTCAAAAACATTCAGTACTTC	CALEQRVKNIQYF
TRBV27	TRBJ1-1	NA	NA	TGTGCCAGCAGTTCTTGGACAGAGAACACTGAAGCTTTCTTT	CASSSWTENTEAFF
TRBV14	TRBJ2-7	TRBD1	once	TGTGCCAGCAGCCAAGATGGGAGACAGGGTCCCCACGAGCAGTACTTC	CASSQDGRQGPHEQYF
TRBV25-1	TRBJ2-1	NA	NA	TGTGCCAGCAGTCCCGACCCGGGGGGCCGGTACAATGAGCAGTTCTTC	CASSPDPGGRYNEQFF
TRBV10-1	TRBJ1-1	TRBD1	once	TGCGCCAGCAGTGAGCAGGGGGGAAGGAACGCTGAAGCTTTCTTT	CASSEQGGRNAEAFF
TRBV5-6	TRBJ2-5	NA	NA	TGTGCCAGCAGCATACTAGGGGGTGAGACCCAGTACTTC	CASSILGGETQYF
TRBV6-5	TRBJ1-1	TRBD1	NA	TGTGCCAGCAGAGGACAGGGAGAAGCTTTCTTT	CASRGQGEAFF
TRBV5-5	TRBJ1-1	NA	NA	TGTGCCAGCAGCTTGGCGGCCGGGGGGAACACTGAAGCTTTCTTT	CASSLAAGGNTEAFF
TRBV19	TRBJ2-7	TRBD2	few	TGTGCCAGTAGTATTATGACTAGCGGGAGCCCCTACGAGCAGTACTTC	CASSIMTSGSPYEQYF
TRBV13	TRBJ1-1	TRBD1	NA	TGTGCCACCCGGGACAGGGGATGGGTGAAGACTGAAGCTTTCTTT	CATRDRGWVKTEAFF
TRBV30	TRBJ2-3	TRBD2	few	TGTGCCTGGAATACCGGGACTAGGGGCACAGATACGCAGTATTTT	CAWNTGTRGTDTQYF
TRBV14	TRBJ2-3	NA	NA	TGTGCCAGCAGCCAAGTTCGGGGGGATACGCAGTATTTT	CASSQVRGDTQYF
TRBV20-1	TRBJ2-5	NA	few	TGCAGTGCTAGAGATCAGGAGACCCAGTACTTC	CSARDQETQYF
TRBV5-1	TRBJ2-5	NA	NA	TGCGCCAGCAGCCCAACGGAGGACCCGGTTTCTGGGGCCCAGTACTTC	CASSPTEDPVSGAQYF
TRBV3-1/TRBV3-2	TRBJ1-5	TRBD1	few	TGTGCCAGCAGCCAAGATTATAGGACAGGACATCAGCCCCAGCATTTT	CASSQDYRTGHQPQHF
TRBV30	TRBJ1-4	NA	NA	TGTGCCTTCTCAGGCCTTAATGAAAAACTGTTTTTT	CAFSGLNEKLFF
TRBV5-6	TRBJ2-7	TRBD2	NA	TGTGCCAGCAGCTTGGGAGGCGGGAGGGGATACGAGCAGTACTTC	CASSLGGGRGYEQYF
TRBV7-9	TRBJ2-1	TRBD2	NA	TGTGCCAGCAGGGAGGGACTAGCGGACAATGAGCAGTTCTTC	CASREGLADNEQFF
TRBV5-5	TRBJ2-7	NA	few	TGTGCCAGCAGCTTTAGCGGATCCTCCTACGAGCAGTACTTC	CASSFSGSSYEQYF
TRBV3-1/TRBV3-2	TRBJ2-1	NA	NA	TGTGCCAGCAGCCAAAGGAGCTCCTACAATGAGCAGTTCTTC	CASSQRSSYNEQFF
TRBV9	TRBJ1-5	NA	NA	TGTGCCAGCAGCCAATGGCCCAATCAGCCCCAGCATTTT	CASSQWPNQPQHF